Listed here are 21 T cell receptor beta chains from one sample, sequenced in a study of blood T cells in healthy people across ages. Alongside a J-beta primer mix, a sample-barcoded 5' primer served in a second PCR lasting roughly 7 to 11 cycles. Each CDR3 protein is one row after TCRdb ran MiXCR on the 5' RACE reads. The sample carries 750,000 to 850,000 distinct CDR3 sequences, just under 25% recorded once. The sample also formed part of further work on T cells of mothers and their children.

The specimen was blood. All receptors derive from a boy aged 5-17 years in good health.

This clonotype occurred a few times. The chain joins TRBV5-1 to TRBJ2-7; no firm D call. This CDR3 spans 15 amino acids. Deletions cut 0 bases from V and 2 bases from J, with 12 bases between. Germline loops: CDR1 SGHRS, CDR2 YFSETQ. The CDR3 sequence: CASSLGGPLTYEQYF. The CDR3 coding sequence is TGCGCCAGCAGCTTGGGCGGACCACTTACCTACGAGCAGTACTTC.

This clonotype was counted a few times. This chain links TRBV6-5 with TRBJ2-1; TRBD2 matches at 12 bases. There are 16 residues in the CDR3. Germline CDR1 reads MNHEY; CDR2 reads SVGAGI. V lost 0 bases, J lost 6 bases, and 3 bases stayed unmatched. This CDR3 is CASSYSGGLAGNEQFF. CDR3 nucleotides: TGTGCCAGCAGTTACTCGGGGGGACTAGCGGGCAATGAGCAGTTCTTC.

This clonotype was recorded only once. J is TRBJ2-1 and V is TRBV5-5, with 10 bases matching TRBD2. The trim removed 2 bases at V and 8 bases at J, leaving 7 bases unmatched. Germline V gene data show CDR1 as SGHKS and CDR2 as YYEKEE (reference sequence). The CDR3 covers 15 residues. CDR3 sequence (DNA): TGTGCCAGCAGCTTTTTACTAGCGGGAACGGATGAGCAGTTCTTC. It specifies CASSFLLAGTDEQFF.

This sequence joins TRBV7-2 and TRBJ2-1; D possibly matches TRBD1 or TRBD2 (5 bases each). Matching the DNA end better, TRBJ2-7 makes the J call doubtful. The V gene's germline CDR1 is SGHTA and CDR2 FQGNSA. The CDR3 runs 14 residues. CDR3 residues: CASSLGGGAFEQYF. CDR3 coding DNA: TGTGCCAGCAGCTTAGGTGGGGGAGCTTTCGAGCAGTACTTC.

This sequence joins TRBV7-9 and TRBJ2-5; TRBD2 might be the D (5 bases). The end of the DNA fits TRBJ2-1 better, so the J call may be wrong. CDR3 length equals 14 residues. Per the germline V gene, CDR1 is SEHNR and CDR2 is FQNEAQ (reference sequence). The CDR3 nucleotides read TGTGCCAGCAGCCCGTTGCGGGTAAACAATGAGCAGTTCTTC. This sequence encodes CASSPLRVNNEQFF.

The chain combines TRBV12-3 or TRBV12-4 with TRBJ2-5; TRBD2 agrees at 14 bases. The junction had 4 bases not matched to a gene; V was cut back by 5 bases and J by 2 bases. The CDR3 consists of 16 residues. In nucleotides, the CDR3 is TGTGCCAGCAGTACCCGGACTAGCGGGGGGCAAGAGACCCAGTACTTC. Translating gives CASSTRTSGGQETQYF.

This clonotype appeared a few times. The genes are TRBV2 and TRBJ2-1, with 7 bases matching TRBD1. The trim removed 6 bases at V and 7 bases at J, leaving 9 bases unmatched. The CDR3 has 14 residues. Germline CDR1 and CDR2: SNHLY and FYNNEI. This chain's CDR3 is CASRIRPGQNEQFF. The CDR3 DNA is TGTGCCAGCAGAATACGACCGGGACAGAATGAGCAGTTCTTC.

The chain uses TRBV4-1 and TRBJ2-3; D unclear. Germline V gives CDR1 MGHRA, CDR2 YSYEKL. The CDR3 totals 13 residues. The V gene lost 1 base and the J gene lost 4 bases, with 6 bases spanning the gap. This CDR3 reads CASSQVLSDTQYF. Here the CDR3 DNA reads TGCGCCAGCAGCCAAGTCCTGTCAGATACGCAGTATTTT.

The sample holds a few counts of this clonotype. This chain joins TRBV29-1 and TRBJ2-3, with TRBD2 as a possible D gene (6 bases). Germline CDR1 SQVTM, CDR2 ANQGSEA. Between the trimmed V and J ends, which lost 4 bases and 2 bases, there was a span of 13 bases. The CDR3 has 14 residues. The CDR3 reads CSVVADLNTDTQYF. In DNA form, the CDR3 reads TGCAGCGTTGTAGCGGATCTAAACACAGATACGCAGTATTTT.

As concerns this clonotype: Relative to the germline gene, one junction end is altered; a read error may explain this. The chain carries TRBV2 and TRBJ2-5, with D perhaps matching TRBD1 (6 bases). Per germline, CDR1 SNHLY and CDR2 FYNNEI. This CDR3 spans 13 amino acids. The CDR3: CVSSWDTEETQYF. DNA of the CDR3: TGTGTCAGCAGTTGGGACACTGAAGAGACCCAGTACTTC.

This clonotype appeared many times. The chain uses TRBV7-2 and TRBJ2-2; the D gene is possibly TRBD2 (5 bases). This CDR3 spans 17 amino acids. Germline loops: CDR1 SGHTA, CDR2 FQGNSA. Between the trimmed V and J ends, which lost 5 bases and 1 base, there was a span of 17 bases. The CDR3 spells CASSPRVVTQNTGELFF. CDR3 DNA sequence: TGTGCCAGCAGCCCGAGGGTTGTGACACAGAACACCGGGGAGCTGTTTTTT.

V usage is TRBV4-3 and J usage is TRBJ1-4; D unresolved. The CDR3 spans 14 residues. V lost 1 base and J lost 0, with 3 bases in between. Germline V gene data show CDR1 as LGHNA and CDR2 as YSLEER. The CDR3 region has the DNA TGCGCCAGCAGCCAAGCTACAACTAATGAAAAACTGTTTTTT. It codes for CASSQATTNEKLFF.

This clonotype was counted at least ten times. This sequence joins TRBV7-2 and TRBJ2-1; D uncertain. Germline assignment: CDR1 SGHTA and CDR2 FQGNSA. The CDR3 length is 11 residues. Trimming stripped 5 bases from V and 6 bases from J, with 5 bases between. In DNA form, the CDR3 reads TGTGCCAGCAGCCCCAGCAATGAGCAGTTCTTC. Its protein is CASSPSNEQFF.

The CDR3 reads CASSVGWTSGSYEQYF. Here the CDR3 DNA reads TGTGCCAGCAGTGTTGGTTGGACTAGCGGCTCCTACGAGCAGTACTTC. The chain has TRBV2 and TRBJ2-7, with 10 bases lining up with TRBD2. Germline V gene lookup returns CDR1 SNHLY and CDR2 FYNNEI. With V trimmed by 4 bases and J by 0 bases, 6 bases remained unmatched. This CDR3 has 16 amino acids.

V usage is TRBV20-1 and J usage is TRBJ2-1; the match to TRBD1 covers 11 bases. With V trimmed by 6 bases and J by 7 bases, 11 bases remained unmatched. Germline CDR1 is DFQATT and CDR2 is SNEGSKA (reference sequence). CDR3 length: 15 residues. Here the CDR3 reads CSAQPGTGGLNEQFF. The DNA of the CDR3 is TGCAGTGCCCAACCCGGGACAGGGGGTTTAAATGAGCAGTTCTTC.

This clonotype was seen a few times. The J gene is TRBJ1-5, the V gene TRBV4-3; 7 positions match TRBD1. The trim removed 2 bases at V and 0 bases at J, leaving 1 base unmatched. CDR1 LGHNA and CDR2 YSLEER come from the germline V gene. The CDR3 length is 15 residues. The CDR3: CASSQTGDSNQPQHF. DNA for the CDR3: TGCGCCAGCAGCCAAACAGGGGATAGCAATCAGCCCCAGCATTTT.

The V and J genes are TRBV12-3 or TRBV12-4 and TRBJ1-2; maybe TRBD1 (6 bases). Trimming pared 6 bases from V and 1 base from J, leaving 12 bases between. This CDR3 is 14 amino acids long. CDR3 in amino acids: CASSHRQDNYGYTF. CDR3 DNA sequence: TGTGCCAGCAGCCATCGACAGGATAACTATGGCTACACCTTC.

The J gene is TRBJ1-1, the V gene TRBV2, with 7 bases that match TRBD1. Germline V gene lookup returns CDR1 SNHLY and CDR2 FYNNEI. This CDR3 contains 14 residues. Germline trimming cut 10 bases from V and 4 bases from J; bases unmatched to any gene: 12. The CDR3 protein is CATLETGAATEAFF. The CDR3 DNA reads TGTGCCACCCTTGAAACAGGGGCGGCCACTGAAGCTTTCTTT.

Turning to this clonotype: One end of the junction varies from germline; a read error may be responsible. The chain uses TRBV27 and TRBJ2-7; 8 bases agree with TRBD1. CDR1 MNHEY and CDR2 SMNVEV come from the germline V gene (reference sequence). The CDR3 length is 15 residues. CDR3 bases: TGTGCCAGCAGTTTACGACAGGGGAGCTCCTACAAGCAGTACTTC. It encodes CASSLRQGSSYKQYF.

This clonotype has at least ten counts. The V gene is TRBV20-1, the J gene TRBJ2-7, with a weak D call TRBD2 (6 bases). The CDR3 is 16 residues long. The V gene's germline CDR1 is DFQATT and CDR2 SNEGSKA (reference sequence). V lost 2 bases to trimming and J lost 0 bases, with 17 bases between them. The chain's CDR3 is CSARRRDLPVSYEQYF. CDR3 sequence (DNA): TGCAGTGCTAGACGGCGGGATTTACCCGTCTCCTACGAGCAGTACTTC.

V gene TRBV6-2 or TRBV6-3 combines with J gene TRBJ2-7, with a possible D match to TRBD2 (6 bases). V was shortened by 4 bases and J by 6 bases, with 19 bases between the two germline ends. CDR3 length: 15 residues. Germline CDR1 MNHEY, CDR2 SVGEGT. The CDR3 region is CASSFPGDTVGEQYF. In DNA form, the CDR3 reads TGTGCCAGCAGTTTCCCGGGGGATACGGTGGGCGAGCAGTACTTC.